Each of the 18 T cell receptor beta chains below was sequenced from the same sample in a study of T cell changes during pregnancy in multiple sclerosis. Repertoires were generated with immunoSEQ multiplex PCR, while TCRdb's copy carries only in-frame clones and drops some. The sample includes about 51,000 clones, approximately 94% seen only once; the top ten take 0.58%. Sequences were derived from CD4+ T cells from peripheral blood mononuclear cells, sampled in the second trimester of pregnancy. The receptor set was obtained from a female donor with multiple sclerosis, enrolled in a pregnancy study.

The chain uses TRBV29-1 and TRBJ1-1; D is possibly TRBD1 (5 bases). Between the trimmed V and J ends, which lost 4 bases and 5 bases, there was a span of 20 bases. CDR1 and CDR2 from the germline V gene are SQVTM and ANQGSEA. The CDR3 has 15 amino acids. In nucleotides, the CDR3 is TGCAGCGTTGTATTGTATACAGGTCGGCGGACTGAAGCTTTCTTT. The encoded protein is CSVVLYTGRRTEAFF.

V is TRBV4-3 and J is TRBJ1-1, with no clear D. This CDR3 has 13 residues. Germline CDR1 and CDR2: LGHNA and YSLEER. The V end lost 3 bases, the J end lost 6 bases, and 11 bases lay between the germline ends. The CDR3 coding sequence is TGCGCCAGCAGCCATGACTTGGCAGCTGAAGCTTTCTTT. The encoded protein is CASSHDLAAEAFF.

This chain joins TRBV6-5 and TRBJ2-7; TRBD1 aligns across 9 bases. The length of the CDR3 is 14 residues. Per germline, CDR1 MNHEY and CDR2 SVGAGI. V was pared by 5 bases and J by 3 bases, with 5 bases of the junction left unmatched. CDR3 residues: CASSKTGGNYEQYF. Written as DNA, the CDR3 is TGTGCCAGCAGTAAAACAGGGGGCAACTACGAGCAGTACTTC.

This chain uses TRBV29-1 with TRBJ1-1; no firm D call. Germline loops: CDR1 SQVTM, CDR2 ANQGSEA. With 7 bases removed from V and 3 bases from J, the gap between germline ends came to 12 bases. The CDR3 contains 12 residues. The CDR3 DNA is TGCAGCGCAGGAACACGATACACTGAAGCTTTCTTT. It codes for CSAGTRYTEAFF. The full variable domain, completed using reference TRBV29-1 and TRBJ1-1, is SAVISQKPSRDICQRGTSLTIQCQVDSQVTMMFWYRQQPGQSLTLIATANQGSEATYESGFVIDKFPISRPNLTFSTLTVSNMSPEDSSIYLCSAGTRYTEAFFGQGTRLTVV.

The chain has TRBV9 and TRBJ2-1; maybe TRBD2 (6 bases). With 2 bases removed from V and 0 bases from J, the gap between germline ends came to 15 bases. CDR1 and CDR2 (germline): SGDLS, YYNGEE. CDR3 length: 17 amino acids. The CDR3, as DNA: TGTGCCAGCAGCGTCCAATTAGCGGCCAGCTCCTACAATGAGCAGTTCTTC. Its protein product is CASSVQLAASSYNEQFF.

In its sample, this clone was seen once. The rearrangement uses TRBV6-4 and TRBJ2-7, with no clear D. Germline V gives CDR1 MRHNA, CDR2 SNTAGT. The CDR3 consists of 17 residues. Trimming left V 2 bases short and J 2 bases short, with 19 bases between. CDR3 bases: TGTGCCAGCAGTGACCCGGCCGTGGGCATTCAAACCTACGAGCAGTACTTC. This codes for CASSDPAVGIQTYEQYF.

This chain links TRBV7-2 with TRBJ1-1; 7 bases align to TRBD1. Germline lookup yields CDR1 SGHTA and CDR2 FQGNSA. This CDR3 has 14 residues. The junction had 8 bases not matched to a gene; V was cut back by 6 bases and J by 4 bases. The CDR3 here is CASSFQGGLTEAFF. The CDR3 coding sequence is TGTGCCAGCAGTTTTCAGGGGGGCCTCACTGAAGCTTTCTTT.

This chain links TRBV4-3 with TRBJ1-6; maybe TRBD1 (6 bases). Trimming took 0 bases from V and 8 from J, leaving 11 bases between them. The CDR3 loop spans 15 amino acids. Germline lookup yields CDR1 LGHNA and CDR2 YSLEER. The CDR3 loop reads CASSQEGGRDSPLHF. In nucleotides, the CDR3 is TGCGCCAGCAGCCAAGAGGGGGGGCGGGATTCACCCCTCCACTTT.

Only one count was recorded for this clone. V is TRBV6-1 and J is TRBJ2-1; 9 bases are a match to TRBD2. The V segment lost 7 bases and the J segment 9 bases; nucleotides outside the gene matches: 10. The CDR3 extends over 14 amino acids. Per the germline V gene, CDR1 is MNHNS and CDR2 is SASEGT. As DNA, the CDR3 is TGTGCCAGCAACGCGGGGGGGGGCCCTATTGAGCAGTTCTTC. This sequence encodes CASNAGGGPIEQFF.

This clone was seen only once. The chain has TRBV6-5 and TRBJ1-1; 9 nucleotides match TRBD1. The CDR3 sequence is 15 residues long. The V gene's germline CDR1 is MNHEY and CDR2 SVGAGI. V lost 6 bases and J lost 0; bases outside the gene matches: 5. The CDR3 sequence is CASRTDRGLNTEAFF. The DNA for the CDR3 is TGTGCCAGCAGGACGGACAGGGGTTTGAACACTGAAGCTTTCTTT.

The rearrangement links TRBV7-2 to TRBJ2-1, with 11 nucleotides matching TRBD2. Germline V gene data show CDR1 as SGHTA and CDR2 as FQGNSA. The V segment lost 6 bases and the J segment 16 bases; nucleotides outside the gene matches: 14. CDR3 size: 14 residues. CDR3 loop: CASSPASSGGIQFF. CDR3 DNA: TGTGCCAGCAGTCCAGCGTCTAGCGGGGGGATTCAATTCTTC. The complete variable domain, with remaining parts taken from reference TRBV7-2 and TRBJ2-1, reads GAGVSQSPSNKVTEKGKDVELRCDPISGHTALYWYRQSLGQGLEFLIYFQGNSAPDKSGLPSDRFSAERTGGSVSTLTIQRTQQEDSAVYLCASSPASSGGIQFFGPGTRLTVL.

CDR3 bases: TGTGCCAGCAGCTTAACGGCCCAGGTGGGAGAGACCCAGTACTTC. This encodes CASSLTAQVGETQYF. J is TRBJ2-5 and V is TRBV5-5; no reliable D call. V lost 2 bases to trimming and J lost 4 bases, with 15 bases between them. CDR3 size: 15 residues. Germline CDR1 reads SGHKS; CDR2 reads YYEKEE (reference sequence). Based on the CDR3 plus reference TRBV5-5 and TRBJ2-5, the full variable domain is DAGVTQSPTHLIKTRGQQVTLRCSPISGHKSVSWYQQVLGQGPQFIFQYYEKEERGRGNFPDRFSARQFPNYSSELNVNALLLGDSALYLCASSLTAQVGETQYFGPGTRLLVL.

V gene TRBV18 combines with J gene TRBJ2-7, with 7 positions matching TRBD1. The trim removed 1 base at V and 0 bases at J, leaving 6 bases unmatched. This CDR3 contains 16 residues. Germline-derived CDR1 and CDR2 are KGHSH and LQKENI. The CDR3 reads CASSPLGGPLSYEQYF. CDR3 in DNA: TGTGCCAGCTCACCACTAGGGGGCCCTCTCTCCTACGAGCAGTACTTC. The full variable domain, rest sourced from reference TRBV18 and TRBJ2-7, is NAGVMQNPRHLVRRRGQEARLRCSPMKGHSHVYWYRQLPEEGLKFMVYLQKENIIDESGMPKERFSAEFPKEGPSILRIQQVVRGDSAAYFCASSPLGGPLSYEQYFGPGTRLTVT.

The chain employs TRBV19 and TRBJ1-4; 9 nucleotides agree with TRBD1. The germline V gene has CDR1 LNHDA and CDR2 SQIVND (reference sequence). The CDR3 has 14 amino acids. J lost 8 bases, V lost 7 bases, and 8 bases had no gene match. As DNA, the CDR3 is TGTGCCAGTACCCCGGGACAGGGTTGGGAAAAACTGTTTTTT. Protein product: CASTPGQGWEKLFF.

V is TRBV5-6 and J is TRBJ2-3; 9 bases line up with TRBD1. Germline V gene lookup returns CDR1 SGHDT and CDR2 YYEEEE. V was clipped by 2 bases and J by 3 bases; unmatched bases: 10. There are 17 residues in the CDR3. The CDR3 region is CASSLPGGTGKTDTQYF. In nucleotides, the CDR3 is TGTGCCAGCAGCTTACCGGGCGGGACAGGGAAGACAGATACGCAGTATTTT.

The chain links TRBV25-1 to TRBJ2-3; D perhaps matches TRBD1 (7 bases). The CDR3 sequence is 13 residues long. Trimming cost V 7 bases and J 5 bases, with 13 bases left between them. CDR1 and CDR2 from the germline V gene are MGHDK and SYGVNS. The CDR3 protein is CASMEGAKDTQYF. The CDR3 DNA is TGTGCCAGCATGGAGGGGGCAAAAGATACGCAGTATTTT.

The chain combines TRBV27 with TRBJ1-3; 7 bases line up with TRBD1. From germline, CDR1 is MNHEY and CDR2 SMNVEV (reference sequence). With V trimmed by 6 bases and J by 5 bases, 4 bases remained unmatched. The CDR3 length is 13 residues. The CDR3 DNA follows: TGTGCCAGCAGCCGGGACAGAAGAAACACCATATATTTT. This translates into CASSRDRRNTIYF.

The chain has TRBV28 and TRBJ2-3; no reliable D call. CDR3 length: 13 amino acids. Trimming left V 3 bases short and J 4 bases short, with 8 bases between. Germline V gives CDR1 MDHEN, CDR2 SYDVKM. CDR3 bases: TGTGCCAGCAGTTTGAGAGGCCCAGATACGCAGTATTTT. This sequence encodes CASSLRGPDTQYF.